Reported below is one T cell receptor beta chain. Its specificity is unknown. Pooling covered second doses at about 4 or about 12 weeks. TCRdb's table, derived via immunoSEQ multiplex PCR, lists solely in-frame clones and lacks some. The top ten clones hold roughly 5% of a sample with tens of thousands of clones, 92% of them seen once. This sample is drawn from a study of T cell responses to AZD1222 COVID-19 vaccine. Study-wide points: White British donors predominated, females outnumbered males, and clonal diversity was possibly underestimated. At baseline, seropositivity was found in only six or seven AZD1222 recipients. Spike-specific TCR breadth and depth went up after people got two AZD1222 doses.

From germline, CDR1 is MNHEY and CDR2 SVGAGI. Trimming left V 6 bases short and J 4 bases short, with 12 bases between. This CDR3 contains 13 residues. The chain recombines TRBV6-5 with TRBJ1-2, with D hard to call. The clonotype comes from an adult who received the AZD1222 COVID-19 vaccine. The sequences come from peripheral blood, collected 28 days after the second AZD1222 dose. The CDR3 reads CASSQVPAYGYTF. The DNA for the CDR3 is TGTGCCAGCAGCCAAGTCCCGGCCTATGGCTACACCTTC.